The 26 T cell receptor beta chains in this list originate from one sample, sequenced in a study of cytomegalovirus exposure and HLA in healthy donors (dated by TCRdb to the late 2010s). Receptors were amplified or captured by the immunoSEQ multiplex PCR assay. For the multiplex PCR, a mixture combining 60 forward primers for TCR Vbeta segments and 13 reverse primers for TCR Jbeta segments was used. TCRdb retrieved this table from immuneACCESS and kept in-frame rearrangements only. Not all clones are present; in checked studies, unresolved V genes account for under half, and no reason is known for the remainder. This sample's listing comprises tens of thousands of clones. Approximately 7% of the sample is in the top ten clones. The sample taken for sequencing was PBMCs. These receptors all come from a woman between 40 and 55 years old in good health and CMV-seronegative.

J is TRBJ1-1 and V is TRBV18, with 9 bases that match TRBD1. Losses at the gene ends were 3 bases for V and 1 base for J; bases not matched to a gene: 9. The CDR3 extends over 17 amino acids. Germline assignment: CDR1 KGHSH and CDR2 LQKENI. DNA of the CDR3: TGTGCCAGCTCACCGCAGAGGACAGGGGTCAGGAACACTGAAGCTTTCTTT. This encodes CASSPQRTGVRNTEAFF.

The chain has TRBV19 and TRBJ2-1; D might be TRBD2 (7 bases). With 3 bases removed from V and 3 bases from J, the gap between germline ends came to 21 bases. CDR1 is LNHDA and CDR2 is SQIVND in the germline V gene (reference sequence). This CDR3 spans 18 amino acids. CDR3 sequence reads: CASSIPLRRGGGYNEQFF. The CDR3 DNA reads as TGTGCCAGTAGTATCCCCCTTCGGAGGGGGGGCGGCTACAATGAGCAGTTCTTC.

This chain links TRBV9 with TRBJ2-1; 10 nucleotides match TRBD2. V dropped 0 bases and J dropped 5; count of bases not matched to a gene: 5. This CDR3 is built from 16 residues. Germline values: CDR1 SGDLS, CDR2 YYNGEE. CDR3 protein: CASSVGPSGSHNEQFF. The DNA of the CDR3 is TGTGCCAGCAGCGTAGGCCCTAGCGGGAGCCACAATGAGCAGTTCTTC.

The chain links TRBV27 to TRBJ1-5; 7 bases map to TRBD1. Germline-derived CDR1 and CDR2 are MNHEY and SMNVEV (reference sequence). The CDR3 spans 15 residues. Trimming removed 2 bases from V and 4 bases from J; junction bases left unmatched: 5. CDR3 bases: TGTGCCAGCAGTTTAAACGGACAGGCTAATCAGCCCCAGCATTTT. Translated, it gives CASSLNGQANQPQHF.

V usage is TRBV5-1 and J usage is TRBJ2-2; D is unresolved. V lost 0 bases and J lost 7, with 10 bases in between. The CDR3 extends over 14 amino acids. Per germline, CDR1 SGHRS and CDR2 YFSETQ. The CDR3 is CASSLDPEFGELFF. The DNA for the CDR3 is TGCGCCAGCAGCTTGGACCCGGAGTTCGGGGAGCTGTTTTTT.

The CDR3 reads CASSEWGQGAGSPLHF. The CDR3 DNA is TGTGCCAGCAGTGAATGGGGACAGGGGGCCGGTTCACCCCTCCACTTT. The chain couples TRBV25-1 to TRBJ1-6; 12 bases map to TRBD1. The germline gives CDR1 MGHDK, CDR2 SYGVNS. With V trimmed by 1 base and J by 9 bases, 4 bases remained unmatched. This CDR3 spans 16 amino acids.

V gene TRBV7-9 combines with J gene TRBJ2-1; 7 positions agree with TRBD1. This CDR3 region has 14 residues. Losses at the gene ends were 3 bases for V and 2 bases for J; bases not matched to a gene: 1. Germline CDR1 reads SEHNR; CDR2 reads FQNEAQ (reference sequence). The chain's CDR3 is CASSLGQTYNEQFF. CDR3 DNA: TGTGCCAGCAGCTTGGGACAGACCTACAATGAGCAGTTCTTC.

This clone shows up as medium-sized by frequency. The genes are TRBV27 and TRBJ1-1, with a possible D match to TRBD1 (5 bases). The V end lost 7 bases, the J end lost 4 bases, and 19 bases lay between the germline ends. Germline-derived CDR1 and CDR2 are MNHEY and SMNVEV (reference sequence). The CDR3 loop spans 15 amino acids. The CDR3 DNA is TGTGCCAGCAAAAAAGAACGAGCCGGGGGCACTGAAGCTTTCTTT. Translated, it gives CASKKERAGGTEAFF.

The chain employs TRBV5-1 and TRBJ2-7; tentatively, D is TRBD1 (6 bases). Germline assignment: CDR1 SGHRS and CDR2 YFSETQ. CDR3 length: 14 amino acids. The V end lost 4 bases, the J end lost 8 bases, and 19 bases lay between the germline ends. CDR3 sequence (DNA): TGCGCCAGCAGCCGCGGCCAGGGGCCGGACCAGCAGTACTTC. The encoded protein is CASSRGQGPDQQYF.

V gene TRBV19 combines with J gene TRBJ1-1, with D tentatively TRBD1 (5 bases). CDR1 is LNHDA and CDR2 is SQIVND in the germline V gene (reference sequence). This CDR3 comprises 12 residues. Trimming cost V 10 bases and J 1 base, with 10 bases left between them. The CDR3 sequence: CATSGGNTEAFF. The CDR3 nucleotides read TGTGCCACCTCGGGGGGGAACACTGAAGCTTTCTTT.

The gene calls are TRBV6-5 and TRBJ2-7; 8 nucleotides line up with TRBD1. Germline V gene sequence: CDR1 MNHEY, CDR2 SVGAGI. There are 16 residues in the CDR3. The V gene end was trimmed by 0 bases and the J gene end by 2 bases; junction bases not matched to a gene: 6. DNA for the CDR3: TGTGCCAGCAGTTACTCTTCGGGACAGGCAGCCTACGAGCAGTACTTC. Translated, it gives CASSYSSGQAAYEQYF.

V usage is TRBV5-5 and J usage is TRBJ2-7, with D possibly TRBD2 on 6 matching bases. This CDR3 is 15 amino acids long. Per the germline V gene, CDR1 is SGHKS and CDR2 is YYEKEE (reference sequence). Trimming removed 1 base at V and 2 bases at J, with 13 bases between. CDR3 coding DNA: TGTGCCAGCAGCTTGTCGAGCGGGCCCCCCTACGAGCAGTACTTC. Translating gives CASSLSSGPPYEQYF.

V is TRBV5-1 and J is TRBJ1-4, with 7 positions matching TRBD1. The CDR3 loop spans 15 amino acids. V lost 1 base, J lost 5 bases, and 5 bases stayed unmatched. CDR1 SGHRS and CDR2 YFSETQ come from the germline V gene. CDR3 sequence reads: CASSLSEGANEKLFF. Written as DNA, the CDR3 is TGCGCCAGCAGCTTGAGTGAGGGGGCCAATGAAAAACTGTTTTTT.

V gene TRBV30 combines with J gene TRBJ2-5; a weak D match, TRBD2 (7 bases). The J call could be wrong; TRBJ2-7 is a better fit for the DNA end. CDR3 size: 16 residues. Germline CDR1 GTSNPN, CDR2 SVGIG (reference sequence). CDR3 sequence reads: CAWSVGGGSISYEQYF. DNA of the CDR3: TGTGCCTGGAGTGTTGGGGGGGGCTCGATCTCCTACGAGCAGTACTTC.

The rearrangement links TRBV6-4 to TRBJ2-2; no clear D. This CDR3 has 14 residues. Trimming cost V 5 bases and J 6 bases, with 13 bases left between them. Looked up from germline, CDR1 is MRHNA and CDR2 is SNTAGT. The CDR3 nucleotides read TGTGCCAGCAGTAATGATGGCCGGGCCGGGGAGCTGTTTTTT. It codes for CASSNDGRAGELFF.

The V gene is TRBV28, the J gene TRBJ1-2, with D perhaps matching TRBD1 (5 bases). Germline V lookup: CDR1 MDHEN, CDR2 SYDVKM. The CDR3 totals 15 residues. The V end was cut by 4 bases, the J end by 2 bases, with 14 bases between. CDR3 sequence: CASSSTGFPNYGYTF. The CDR3, as DNA: TGTGCCAGCAGTTCTACAGGTTTCCCCAACTATGGCTACACCTTC.

This chain links TRBV19 with TRBJ1-5, with D unresolved. Germline CDR1 is LNHDA and CDR2 is SQIVND (reference sequence). Trimming removed 3 bases from V and 5 bases from J, with 17 bases in between. This CDR3 is built from 16 residues. The chain's CDR3 is CASSIGVWTGDQPQHF. CDR3 coding DNA: TGTGCCAGTAGTATCGGGGTCTGGACCGGCGATCAGCCCCAGCATTTT.

A note on this clone: The same CDR3 is also encoded by other DNA sequences in this sample. This chain joins TRBV6-5 and TRBJ2-5; D not resolved. CDR1 is MNHEY and CDR2 is SVGAGI in the germline V gene. The length of the CDR3 is 14 residues. Deletions cut 2 bases from V and 2 bases from J, with 9 bases between. CDR3 DNA sequence: TGTGCCAGCAGTTACGCATCAACTCAAGAGACCCAGTACTTC. Translating it yields CASSYASTQETQYF.

The chain couples TRBV6-5 to TRBJ2-5; 7 bases are shared with TRBD1. This CDR3 contains 12 residues. In germline, CDR1 is MNHEY, CDR2 SVGAGI. The J segment lost 4 bases and the V segment lost 9 bases, leaving 5 bases of the junction unmatched. CDR3 sequence (DNA): TGTGCCAGTAGTAGGGGGCGAGAGACCCAGTACTTC. It translates to CASSRGRETQYF.

This chain connects TRBV30 to TRBJ2-5; TRBD2 aligns across 8 bases. The CDR3 extends over 15 amino acids. V was pared by 0 bases and J by 7 bases, with 10 bases of the junction left unmatched. CDR1 is GTSNPN and CDR2 is SVGIG in the germline V gene (reference sequence). In DNA, the CDR3 is TGTGCCTGGAGTGTAATAGCGGGGATCGCAGGGACCCAGTACTTC. Translated: CAWSVIAGIAGTQYF.

A word on this clone: This specimen includes other DNA sequences encoding the same CDR3. This chain joins TRBV4-2 and TRBJ1-6; 9 bases are shared with TRBD1. CDR3 length equals 16 residues. Germline V gene data show CDR1 as LGHNA and CDR2 as YNFKEQ. V shed 1 base and J 7 bases; nucleotides not matched to a gene: 5. CDR3 amino acids: CASSQVRTGVNSPLHF. CDR3 sequence (DNA): TGTGCCAGCAGCCAAGTCCGGACAGGGGTCAATTCACCCCTCCACTTT.

The chain couples TRBV6-5 to TRBJ1-1; 7 bases map to TRBD1. Trimming took 6 bases from V and 5 from J; bases not matched to a gene: 9. The CDR3 runs to 14 residues. Germline CDR1 reads MNHEY; CDR2 reads SVGAGI. The CDR3 protein is CASRAAEGATEAFF. CDR3 nucleotides: TGTGCCAGCAGAGCCGCGGAGGGGGCTACTGAAGCTTTCTTT.

The V call is TRBV6-5, the J call TRBJ1-4, with 10 bases identical to TRBD1. After removal of 4 bases from V and 8 bases from J, the junction contained 7 bases not matched to a gene. Germline CDR1 MNHEY, CDR2 SVGAGI. This CDR3 region has 15 residues. The CDR3 DNA sequence: TGTGCCAGCAGTTCGCGACAGGGGGCGGAAGAAAAACTGTTTTTT. This sequence encodes CASSSRQGAEEKLFF.

This chain joins TRBV30 and TRBJ2-1, with TRBD2 matching 7 bases. Germline V CDR1 and CDR2: GTSNPN, SVGIG (reference sequence). This CDR3 contains 14 residues. The trim removed 2 bases at V and 5 bases at J, leaving 6 bases unmatched. CDR3 nucleotide sequence: TGTGCCTGGAGTATCGGACTAGGAGACAATGAGCAGTTCTTC. Translation: CAWSIGLGDNEQFF. The entire variable domain, with the rest obtained from reference TRBV30 and TRBJ2-1, is as follows: SQTIHQWPATLVQPVGSPLSLECTVEGTSNPNLYWYRQAAGRGLQLLFYSVGIGQISSEVPQNLSASRPQDRQFILSSKKLLLSDSGFYLCAWSIGLGDNEQFFGPGTRLTVL.

The chain has TRBV5-1 and TRBJ2-2; D call uncertain. This CDR3 contains 13 residues. Trimming shortened V by 0 bases and J by 7 bases, and 7 bases separated the two germline ends. CDR1 SGHRS and CDR2 YFSETQ come from the germline V gene. The CDR3 nucleotides are TGCGCCAGCAGCTTGGATCCTTTCGGGGAGCTGTTTTTT. It yields the protein CASSLDPFGELFF.

The rearrangement uses TRBV4-3 and TRBJ2-1; no reliable D call. The germline gives CDR1 LGHNA, CDR2 YSLEER. The ends were cut back, 4 bases at V and 11 bases at J, with 12 bases in the middle. The CDR3 consists of 12 residues. The CDR3 sequence is CASSRPGAKQFF. For the CDR3, the DNA is TGCGCCAGCAGCCGACCCGGAGCCAAGCAGTTCTTC.